This T cell receptor (beta chain) was profiled in a study of shared clonotypes between healthy human individuals. The wider study: Used for every donor were three CD4 naive, three CD4 memory, two CD8 naive and one CD8 memory plate. Study results and caveats: The sharing of 4.5% to 5% of naive CD4 clonotypes was seen across a few donors.

As concerns this clone: The antigen remains undetermined.

The method was immunoSEQ multiplex PCR; TCRdb's version includes in-frame clones alone and lacks a portion of them. The sample contains approximately 95,000 clones, under 70% of which appear only once. Losses at the gene ends were 6 bases for V and 5 bases for J; bases not matched to a gene: 9. The germline V gene has CDR1 MNHNY and CDR2 SVGAGI (reference sequence). The CDR3 contains 14 residues. This clonotype was sampled from a man aged 30 to 39 in good health. The chain employs TRBV6-6 and TRBJ2-7; 8 nucleotides align to TRBD2. Material for sequencing was memory CD8+ T cells sorted from blood. The subset is: CD45RO+ cells pooled with CCR7-negative TemRA cells. CDR3 in DNA: TGTGCCAGCAGCCCGGGACTAGAGAGCCACGAGCAGTACTTC. Translated: CASSPGLESHEQYF.